The 2 T cell receptor beta chains reported below all come from one sample, sequenced in a study of PD-1 blockade in classical Hodgkin lymphoma. Time point meaning: cycle 4 day 1 (C4D1), after 5 to 7 weeks of nivolumab. Every single patient, without exception, relapsed after autologous stem cell transplantation, and brentuximab vedotin exposure varied. Negative selection with magnetic separation was used to purify CD4+ T cells from thawed PBMCs. The table came from immunoSEQ multiplex PCR; TCRdb's copy has only in-frame clones and leaves some out. This sample has 32,000 or so clones, with 92% found just once. Sequencing used CD4+ T cells from blood, obtained before the fourth cycle of nivolumab. Receptors originate from a human donor with classical Hodgkin lymphoma.

This clone appeared once. The chain is built from TRBV19 and TRBJ1-1; D is ambiguous. CDR3 length: 13 amino acids. Germline V gene data show CDR1 as LNHDA and CDR2 as SQIVND (reference sequence). Trimming removed 1 base from V and 1 base from J, with 4 bases in between. CDR3 in amino acids: CASSIAENTEAFF. The CDR3 DNA follows: TGTGCCAGTAGTATAGCAGAGAACACTGAAGCTTTCTTT.

This sequence joins TRBV5-1 and TRBJ2-7; 8 bases are a match to TRBD1. The V gene end was trimmed by 4 bases and the J gene end by 5 bases; junction bases not matched to a gene: 5. Germline CDR1 is SGHRS and CDR2 is YFSETQ. The CDR3 covers 13 residues. The CDR3 DNA follows: TGCGCCAGCAGCCCCGGACAGGGCAACGAGCAGTACTTC. Its translation: CASSPGQGNEQYF.